This is a list of T cell receptor beta chains from one sample in a study of blood T cell repertoires in COVID-19. The method was immunoSEQ multiplex PCR; TCRdb's version includes in-frame clones alone and lacks a portion of them. The sample yields about 80,000 clones, roughly 89% seen once. The specimen sequenced was peripheral blood. Receptors originate from a man aged 25-45 years with acute or convalescent COVID-19. CDR3s include the opening cysteine and the closing phenylalanine or tryptophan. The order of the fields is J gene, clone size, D gene, V gene, CDR3 protein, CDR3 DNA. The D gene is left open where the match is weak. Rows give clone size only sometimes, using once, few, many, or a class for an expanded clone.

J gene: TRBJ1-2; clone size: NA; D gene: NA; V gene: TRBV13; CDR3 protein: CASSPQDNYGYTF; CDR3 DNA: TGTGCCAGCAGCCCACAGGATAACTATGGCTACACCTTC
J gene: TRBJ2-1; clone size: NA; D gene: TRBD2; V gene: TRBV3-1/TRBV3-2; CDR3 protein: CASSRLIPGLAANNEQFF; CDR3 DNA: TGTGCCAGCAGCCGGTTGATTCCGGGACTAGCGGCCAACAATGAGCAGTTCTTC
J gene: TRBJ1-5; clone size: NA; D gene: TRBD1; V gene: TRBV19; CDR3 protein: CASSFTGTGDQPQHF; CDR3 DNA: TGTGCCAGTAGTTTCACCGGGACAGGGGACCAGCCCCAGCATTTT
J gene: TRBJ2-7; clone size: NA; D gene: NA; V gene: TRBV7-2; CDR3 protein: CASSLTGTTGSYEQYF; CDR3 DNA: TGTGCCAGCAGCTTAACAGGGACGACTGGTTCCTACGAGCAGTACTTC
J gene: TRBJ2-3; clone size: NA; D gene: TRBD2; V gene: TRBV4-3; CDR3 protein: CASSQDFLGTSGIAQYF; CDR3 DNA: TGCGCCAGCAGCCAAGATTTTTTGGGGACTAGCGGGATCGCGCAGTATTTT
J gene: TRBJ1-5; clone size: NA; D gene: NA; V gene: TRBV6-5; CDR3 protein: CASAGSSNQPQHF; CDR3 DNA: TGTGCCAGCGCAGGATCAAGCAATCAGCCCCAGCATTTT
J gene: TRBJ2-7; clone size: NA; D gene: TRBD2; V gene: TRBV9; CDR3 protein: CPPESGTEQYF; CDR3 DNA: TGTCCCCCCGAGAGCGGGACCGAGCAGTACTTC
J gene: TRBJ1-5; clone size: NA; D gene: NA; V gene: TRBV5-1; CDR3 protein: CASSLASGGNQPQHF; CDR3 DNA: TGCGCCAGCAGCTTGGCCTCAGGGGGCAATCAGCCCCAGCATTTT
J gene: TRBJ1-6; clone size: NA; D gene: NA; V gene: TRBV9; CDR3 protein: CASSVAGDPKGPLHF; CDR3 DNA: TGTGCCAGCAGCGTAGCGGGGGACCCCAAGGGACCCCTCCACTTT
J gene: TRBJ1-3; clone size: NA; D gene: NA; V gene: TRBV24-1; CDR3 protein: CATSEQGRDSGNTIYF; CDR3 DNA: TGTGCCACCAGTGAACAAGGCCGGGACTCTGGAAACACCATATATTTT
J gene: TRBJ1-4; clone size: NA; D gene: TRBD1; V gene: TRBV19; CDR3 protein: CASSIQDRRNEKLFF; CDR3 DNA: TGTGCCAGTAGTATTCAGGACAGGCGGAATGAAAAACTGTTTTTT
J gene: TRBJ1-6; clone size: NA; D gene: TRBD1; V gene: TRBV19; CDR3 protein: CASRPGQGGSPLHF; CDR3 DNA: TGTGCCAGTCGACCGGGACAGGGAGGTTCACCCCTCCACTTT
J gene: TRBJ1-6; clone size: few; D gene: TRBD1; V gene: TRBV5-1; CDR3 protein: CASRQGGSPLHF; CDR3 DNA: TGCGCCAGTCGACAGGGAGGTTCACCCCTCCACTTT
J gene: TRBJ2-2; clone size: NA; D gene: TRBD2; V gene: TRBV2; CDR3 protein: CASSDPRDLLAGGNTGELFF; CDR3 DNA: TGTGCCAGCAGTGATCCCAGAGACCTCCTAGCGGGAGGGAACACCGGGGAGCTGTTTTTT
J gene: TRBJ1-5; clone size: NA; D gene: TRBD1; V gene: TRBV15; CDR3 protein: CATSRDQGDQHF; CDR3 DNA: TGTGCCACCAGCAGAGACCAGGGGGACCAGCATTTT
J gene: TRBJ1-1; clone size: NA; D gene: NA; V gene: TRBV5-1; CDR3 protein: CASSLAGPWSGAFF; CDR3 DNA: TGCGCCAGCAGCTTGGCCGGCCCCTGGAGTGGGGCTTTCTTT
J gene: TRBJ2-1; clone size: NA; D gene: NA; V gene: TRBV3-1/TRBV3-2; CDR3 protein: CASSLTFEDEQFF; CDR3 DNA: TGTGCCAGCAGCCTTACATTCGAGGATGAGCAGTTCTTC
J gene: TRBJ2-1; clone size: NA; D gene: TRBD2; V gene: TRBV5-1; CDR3 protein: CASSLEGREGAEQFF; CDR3 DNA: TGCGCCAGCAGCTTGGAAGGGCGGGAGGGCGCTGAGCAGTTCTTC
J gene: TRBJ1-6; clone size: NA; D gene: NA; V gene: TRBV6-5; CDR3 protein: CASSYAGNSPLHF; CDR3 DNA: TGTGCCAGCAGTTATGCGGGGAATTCACCCCTCCACTTT
J gene: TRBJ1-1; clone size: once; D gene: NA; V gene: TRBV4-1; CDR3 protein: CASSQMAFYTEAFF; CDR3 DNA: TGCGCCAGCAGCCAGATGGCCTTTTACACTGAAGCTTTCTTT
J gene: TRBJ2-1; clone size: NA; D gene: TRBD2; V gene: TRBV25-1; CDR3 protein: CASREAGGGNEQFF; CDR3 DNA: TGTGCCAGCAGGGAAGCGGGAGGGGGGAATGAGCAGTTCTTC
J gene: TRBJ2-1; clone size: NA; D gene: TRBD2; V gene: TRBV5-1; CDR3 protein: CASRPSGSSYNEQFF; CDR3 DNA: TGCGCCAGCAGACCTAGCGGCAGCTCCTACAATGAGCAGTTCTTC
J gene: TRBJ2-1; clone size: NA; D gene: TRBD2; V gene: TRBV18; CDR3 protein: CASSELAGATNEQFF; CDR3 DNA: TGTGCCAGCTCAGAACTAGCGGGAGCTACCAATGAGCAGTTCTTC
J gene: TRBJ2-6; clone size: NA; D gene: NA; V gene: TRBV5-1; CDR3 protein: CASSLTGTSGANVLTF; CDR3 DNA: TGCGCCAGCAGCTTGACAGGAACGTCTGGGGCCAACGTCCTGACTTTC
J gene: TRBJ2-1; clone size: NA; D gene: NA; V gene: TRBV11-2; CDR3 protein: CASSLVGSGQFF; CDR3 DNA: TGTGCCAGCAGCTTAGTTGGTTCAGGCCAGTTCTTC
J gene: TRBJ2-7; clone size: NA; D gene: NA; V gene: TRBV10-2; CDR3 protein: CASNGGKSYEQYF; CDR3 DNA: TGCGCCAGCAACGGAGGGAAAAGCTACGAGCAGTACTTC
J gene: TRBJ2-7; clone size: NA; D gene: TRBD1; V gene: TRBV18; CDR3 protein: CASSSYYPGQGAPRSYEQYF; CDR3 DNA: TGTGCCAGCTCATCGTATTATCCGGGACAGGGGGCACCCCGCTCCTACGAGCAGTACTTC
J gene: TRBJ2-5; clone size: NA; D gene: TRBD2; V gene: TRBV19; CDR3 protein: CASSGTTITQETQYF; CDR3 DNA: TGTGCCAGTAGCGGGACTACGATAACTCAAGAGACCCAGTACTTC
J gene: TRBJ2-2; clone size: NA; D gene: TRBD2; V gene: TRBV27; CDR3 protein: CASSTSGRAVTGELFF; CDR3 DNA: TGTGCCAGCAGCACTAGCGGGAGGGCCGTCACCGGGGAGCTGTTTTTT
J gene: TRBJ2-7; clone size: NA; D gene: TRBD2; V gene: TRBV7-9; CDR3 protein: CASSLGGLAEEYEQYF; CDR3 DNA: TGTGCCAGCAGCTTAGGGGGACTAGCGGAAGAATACGAGCAGTACTTC
J gene: TRBJ2-7; clone size: NA; D gene: TRBD2; V gene: TRBV3-1/TRBV3-2; CDR3 protein: CASSQREGRGHEQYF; CDR3 DNA: TGTGCCAGCAGCCAACGGGAGGGCAGGGGCCACGAGCAGTACTTC
J gene: TRBJ2-7; clone size: NA; D gene: TRBD1; V gene: TRBV7-9; CDR3 protein: CASSLGTGGPRGEQYF; CDR3 DNA: TGTGCCAGCAGCTTAGGGACAGGGGGCCCCCGAGGAGAGCAGTACTTC
J gene: TRBJ1-1; clone size: NA; D gene: TRBD1; V gene: TRBV18; CDR3 protein: CASSPGQGAGGTEAFF; CDR3 DNA: TGTGCCAGCTCACCGGGACAGGGGGCTGGAGGCACTGAAGCTTTCTTT
J gene: TRBJ2-1; clone size: NA; D gene: NA; V gene: TRBV28; CDR3 protein: CASSQTTPVGEQFF; CDR3 DNA: TGTGCCAGCAGTCAGACAACTCCCGTAGGCGAGCAGTTCTTC
J gene: TRBJ1-5; clone size: NA; D gene: TRBD1; V gene: TRBV7-9; CDR3 protein: CASSLGTGDNQPQHF; CDR3 DNA: TGTGCCAGCAGCTTAGGGACAGGAGATAATCAGCCCCAGCATTTT
J gene: TRBJ2-2; clone size: NA; D gene: TRBD2; V gene: TRBV2; CDR3 protein: CASSPVEAGVTGELFF; CDR3 DNA: TGTGCCAGCAGTCCGGTAGAAGCGGGAGTCACCGGGGAGCTGTTTTTT
J gene: TRBJ2-5; clone size: NA; D gene: TRBD1; V gene: TRBV11-3; CDR3 protein: CASSLEGSVAAGQGGKTQYF; CDR3 DNA: TGTGCCAGCAGCTTAGAAGGCTCGGTTGCTGCGGGACAGGGTGGTAAGACCCAGTACTTC
J gene: TRBJ2-1; clone size: NA; D gene: NA; V gene: TRBV5-6; CDR3 protein: CASSGRKGLLNEQFF; CDR3 DNA: TGTGCCAGCAGCGGCCGAAAGGGGCTCCTGAATGAGCAGTTCTTC
J gene: TRBJ2-1; clone size: NA; D gene: NA; V gene: TRBV27; CDR3 protein: CASSLSRNATGLYNEQFF; CDR3 DNA: TGTGCCAGCAGTTTATCGAGAAACGCTACCGGGTTGTACAATGAGCAGTTCTTC
J gene: TRBJ2-7; clone size: NA; D gene: TRBD1; V gene: TRBV27; CDR3 protein: CASSPLTGSSYEQYF; CDR3 DNA: TGTGCCAGCAGTCCCTTGACAGGGAGCTCCTACGAGCAGTACTTC